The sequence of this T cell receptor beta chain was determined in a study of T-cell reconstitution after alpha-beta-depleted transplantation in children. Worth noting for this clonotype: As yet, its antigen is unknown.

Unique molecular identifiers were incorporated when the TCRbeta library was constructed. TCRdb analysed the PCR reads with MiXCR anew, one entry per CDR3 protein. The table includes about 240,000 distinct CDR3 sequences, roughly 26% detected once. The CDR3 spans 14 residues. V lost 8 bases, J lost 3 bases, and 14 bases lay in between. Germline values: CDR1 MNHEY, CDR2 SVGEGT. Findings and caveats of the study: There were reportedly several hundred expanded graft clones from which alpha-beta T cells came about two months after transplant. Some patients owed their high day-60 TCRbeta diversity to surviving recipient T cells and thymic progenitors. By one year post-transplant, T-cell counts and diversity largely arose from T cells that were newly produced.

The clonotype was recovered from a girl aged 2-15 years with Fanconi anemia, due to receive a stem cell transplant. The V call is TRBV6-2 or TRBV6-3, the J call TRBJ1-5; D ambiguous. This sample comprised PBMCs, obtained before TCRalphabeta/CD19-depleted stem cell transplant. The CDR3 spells CASSTAGFNQPQHF. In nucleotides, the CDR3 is TGTGCCAGCTCTACGGCGGGGTTCAATCAGCCCCAGCATTTT.